Shown below are 8 T cell receptor beta chains from a single sample sequenced in a study of shared clonotypes between healthy human individuals. Using immunoSEQ multiplex PCR, the repertoire was profiled, and TCRdb retains in-frame clones only, with some absent. The sample lists some 1.4 million clones; roughly 96% were seen once. The sample consisted of naive CD4+ T cells sorted from blood. Documented subset: CD45RA+ positively selected. Receptors originate from a man younger than 40 in good health.

This clone was detected only once. J is TRBJ2-1 and V is TRBV5-4; perhaps TRBD2 as D (5 bases). V dropped 0 bases and J dropped 5 bases, with 6 bases sitting between them. The germline V gene has CDR1 SGHNT and CDR2 YYREEE (reference sequence). This CDR3 comprises 13 residues. Here the CDR3 DNA reads TGTGCCAGCAGCTTGGAGCGGAACAATGAGCAGTTCTTC. It codes for CASSLERNNEQFF.

The chain is built from TRBV9 and TRBJ2-5; maybe TRBD1 (5 bases). The J call is uncertain, as TRBJ2-7 better fits the DNA end. The CDR3 spans 15 residues. CDR1 and CDR2 from the germline V gene are SGDLS and YYNGEE. The CDR3 spells CASSVGSGINGEQYF. The DNA of the CDR3 is TGTGCCAGCAGCGTAGGATCAGGGATAAACGGCGAGCAGTACTTC.

The chain combines TRBV5-1 with TRBJ2-5; D unclear. The germline V and J ends were trimmed by 4 bases and 4 bases, with 23 bases remaining between them. CDR3 length: 17 amino acids. Germline V gene lookup returns CDR1 SGHRS and CDR2 YFSETQ. The CDR3 bases are TGCGCCAGCAGCCCTCTTGCCCCCGGACCGTGGGGAGAGACCCAGTACTTC. Amino acid sequence: CASSPLAPGPWGETQYF.

This chain connects TRBV18 to TRBJ2-5; D gene unclear. With 1 base removed from V and 5 bases from J, the gap between germline ends came to 11 bases. The CDR3 runs 14 residues. The germline V gene encodes CDR1 KGHSH and CDR2 LQKENI. CDR3 bases: TGTGCCAGCTCACCACTTTCGGGCTGGGAGACCCAGTACTTC. This encodes CASSPLSGWETQYF.

About this clone: In the same sample, other DNA sequences code for this CDR3. The gene calls are TRBV9 and TRBJ1-2; no definite D call. This CDR3 region has 11 residues. Trimming removed 0 bases at V and 7 bases at J, with 4 bases between. Germline V gene sequence: CDR1 SGDLS, CDR2 YYNGEE. The CDR3 coding sequence is TGTGCCAGCAGCGTAGGACTTGGCTACACCTTC. As protein: CASSVGLGYTF.

This clone has only one observation. Other DNA sequences in the sample encode the same CDR3. The gene calls are TRBV7-9 and TRBJ2-3, with 11 bases identical to TRBD2. Germline V gene data show CDR1 as SEHNR and CDR2 as FQNEAQ (reference sequence). This CDR3 has 16 amino acids. V gave up 5 bases and J gave up 1 base; unmatched junction bases: 5. The CDR3 coding sequence is TGTGCCAGCAGCGCCGGGACTAGCGGAGGCACAGATACGCAGTATTTT. Translated, it gives CASSAGTSGGTDTQYF.

This chain links TRBV11-3 with TRBJ1-5; D not certain. The V and J ends lost 5 bases and 9 bases respectively, with 8 bases between them. This CDR3 is 11 amino acids long. CDR1 is SGHNT, CDR2 YENEEA, per germline. This CDR3 is CASSPGPPQHF. CDR3 DNA: TGTGCCAGCAGCCCAGGTCCGCCCCAGCATTTT.

The V call is TRBV6-1, the J call TRBJ2-3, with TRBD2 matching over 10 bases. CDR1 is MNHNS, CDR2 SASEGT, per germline. The J segment lost 3 bases and the V segment lost 4 bases, leaving 16 bases of the junction unmatched. The CDR3 is 19 residues long. The CDR3 bases are TGTGCCAGCAGTGCCCGGACCCCGGGACTAGCGCCCCTAACAGATACGCAGTATTTT. Translating gives CASSARTPGLAPLTDTQYF.